This T cell receptor beta chain comes out of a study of blood T cell repertoires in COVID-19. Original analysis: Amplifying reference gene primers gave estimates of nucleated cell counts. Assay: immunoSEQ multiplex PCR; the TCRdb copy retains only in-frame clones and omits some. The DNA was the basis for D and trimming; V, J and clone size are from that table. In the table there are approximately 44,000 clones, more than 80% of which are singletons. Germline V gives CDR1 MNHNY, CDR2 SVGAGI (reference sequence). V trimming: 5 bases; J trimming: 7 bases; junction bases outside the gene matches: 14. This CDR3 has 18 residues. Seattle patients were enrolled during active infection and followed longitudinally.

This chain joins TRBV6-6 and TRBJ2-1, with 13 bases identical to TRBD2. This TCR was recovered from a man aged 50 to 59 with COVID-19, enrolled during active disease. The sample consisted of peripheral blood. The CDR3 loop is CASSPGTSGVITQNEQFF. As DNA, the CDR3 is TGTGCCAGCAGTCCCGGGACTAGCGGGGTTATTACACAGAATGAGCAGTTCTTC.